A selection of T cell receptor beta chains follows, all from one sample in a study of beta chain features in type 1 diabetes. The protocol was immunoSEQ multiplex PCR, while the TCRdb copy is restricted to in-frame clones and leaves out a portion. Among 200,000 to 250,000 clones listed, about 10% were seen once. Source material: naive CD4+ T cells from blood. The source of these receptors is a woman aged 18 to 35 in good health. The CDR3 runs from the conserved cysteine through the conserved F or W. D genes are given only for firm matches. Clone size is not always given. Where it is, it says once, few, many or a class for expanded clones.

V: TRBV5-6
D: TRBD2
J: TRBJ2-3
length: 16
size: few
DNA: TGTGCCAGCAGCTGGAAGATGGGGGGGGGCACAGATACGCAGTATTTT
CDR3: CASSWKMGGGTDTQYF

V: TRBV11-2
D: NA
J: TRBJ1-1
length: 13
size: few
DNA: TGTGCCAGCAGGTCCTACAGGGCACCTGAAGCTTTCTTT
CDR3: CASRSYRAPEAFF

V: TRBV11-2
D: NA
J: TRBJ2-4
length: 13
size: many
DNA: TGTGCCAGCAGCTACCAACTGGTAAACATTCAGTACTTC
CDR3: CASSYQLVNIQYF

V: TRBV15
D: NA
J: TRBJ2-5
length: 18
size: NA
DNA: TGTGCCACCAGCAGACGAGGGGGAGGGGACACTGACCAAGAGACCCAGTACTTC
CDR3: CATSRRGGGDTDQETQYF

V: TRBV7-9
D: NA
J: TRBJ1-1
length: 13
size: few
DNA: TGTGCCAGCAGCTCCAGGAGGAGGGCGGAAGCTTTCTTT
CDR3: CASSSRRRAEAFF

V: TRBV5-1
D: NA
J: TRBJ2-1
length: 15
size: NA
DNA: TGCGCCAGCAGCTTGGACAGGGTATCCTACAATGAGCAGTTCTTC
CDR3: CASSLDRVSYNEQFF

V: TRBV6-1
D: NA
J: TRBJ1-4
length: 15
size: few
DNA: TGTGCCAGCAGTGAAGATAAGGGACATTATGAAAAACTGTTTTTT
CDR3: CASSEDKGHYEKLFF

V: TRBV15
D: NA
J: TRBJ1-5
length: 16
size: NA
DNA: TGTGCCACCAGCAGATCCCCCGACAGGAGACATCAGCCCCAGCATTTT
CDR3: CATSRSPDRRHQPQHF

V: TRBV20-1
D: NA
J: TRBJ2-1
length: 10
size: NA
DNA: TGCAGTGCCCACGGCAATGAGCAGTTCTTC
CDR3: CSAHGNEQFF

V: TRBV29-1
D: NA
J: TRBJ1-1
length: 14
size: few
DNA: TGCAGCGTTCACAGCGGGGGGCTGAACACTGAAGCTTTCTTT
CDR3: CSVHSGGLNTEAFF

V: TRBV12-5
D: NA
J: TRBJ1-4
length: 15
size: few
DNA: TGTGCTAGTGCCTTGATCGGGGGGCCTAATGAAAAACTGTTTTTT
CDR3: CASALIGGPNEKLFF

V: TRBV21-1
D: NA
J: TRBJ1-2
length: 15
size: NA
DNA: TGTGCCAGCAGCATTCTGGACAGGGGAGACTATGGCTACACCTTC
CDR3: CASSILDRGDYGYTF

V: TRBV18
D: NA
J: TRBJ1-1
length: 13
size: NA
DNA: TGTGCCAGCTCACGGGGCAGTTCCGCTGAAGCTTTCTTT
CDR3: CASSRGSSAEAFF

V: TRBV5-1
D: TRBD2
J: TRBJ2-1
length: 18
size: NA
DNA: TGCGCCAGCAGCTTAGCCCTAGCGGTTATAGCCTCCTACAATGAGCAGTTCTTC
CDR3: CASSLALAVIASYNEQFF

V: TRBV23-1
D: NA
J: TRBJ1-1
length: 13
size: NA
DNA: TGCGCCAGCAGTCGGCAGGCGAACACTGAAGCTTTCTTT
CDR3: CASSRQANTEAFF

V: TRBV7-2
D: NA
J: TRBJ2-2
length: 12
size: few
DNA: TGTGCCAGCAGCTTAGCTCTCGGGGAGCTGTTTTTT
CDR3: CASSLALGELFF

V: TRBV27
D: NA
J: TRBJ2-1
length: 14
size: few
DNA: TGTGCCAGCAGTTTATTATCGGCAGGCAATGAGCAGTTCTTC
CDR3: CASSLLSAGNEQFF

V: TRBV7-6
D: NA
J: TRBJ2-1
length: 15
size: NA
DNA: TGTGCCAGCAGCTTAGCCTCCAGCTCCTACAATGAGCAGTTCTTC
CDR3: CASSLASSSYNEQFF

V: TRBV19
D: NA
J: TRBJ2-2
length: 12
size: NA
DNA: TGTGCCAGTAGGAGACAGACCGGGGAGCTGTTTTTT
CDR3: CASRRQTGELFF

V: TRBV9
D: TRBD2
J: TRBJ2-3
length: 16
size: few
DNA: TGTGCCAGCAGCGGATTCGAGACTAGCTCGACAGATACGCAGTATTTT
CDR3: CASSGFETSSTDTQYF

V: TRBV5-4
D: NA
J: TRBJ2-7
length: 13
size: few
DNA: TGTGCCAGCAGCTTCGGGGATACCTACGAGCAGTACTTC
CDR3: CASSFGDTYEQYF

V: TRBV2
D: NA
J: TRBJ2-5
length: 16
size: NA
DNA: TGTGCCAGCAGGTCAGGTCCGGGAAGCCGGCGGGAGACCCAGTACTTC
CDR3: CASRSGPGSRRETQYF

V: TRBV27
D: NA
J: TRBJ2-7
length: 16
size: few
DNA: TGTGCCAGCAGTTTATTATTTGGAGGGGACCCCTACGAGCAGTACTTC
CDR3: CASSLLFGGDPYEQYF

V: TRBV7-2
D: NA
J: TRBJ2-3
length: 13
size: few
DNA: TGTGCCAGCAGCTCCCTCCGTACAGATACGCAGTATTTT
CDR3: CASSSLRTDTQYF

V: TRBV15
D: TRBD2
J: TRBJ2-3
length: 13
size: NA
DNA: TGTGCCACGATAGCGGGAGTAGGAAATACGCAGTATTTT
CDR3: CATIAGVGNTQYF

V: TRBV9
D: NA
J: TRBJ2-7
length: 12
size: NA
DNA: TGTGCCAGCAGCGCAGCCTCGGGCGAGCAGTACTTC
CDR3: CASSAASGEQYF

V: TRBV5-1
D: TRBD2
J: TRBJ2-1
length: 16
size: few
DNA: TGCGCCAGCAGCTTGGGGCCTAGCGGGACTATCCATGAGCAGTTCTTC
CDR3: CASSLGPSGTIHEQFF

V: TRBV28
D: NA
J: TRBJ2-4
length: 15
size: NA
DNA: TGTGCCAGCAGCCCTGCGGGGAGCGCCAAAAACATTCAGTACTTC
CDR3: CASSPAGSAKNIQYF

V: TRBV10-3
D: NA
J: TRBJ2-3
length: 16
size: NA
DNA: TGTGCCATCAGTGGACAGGAGTGGGGGGGAGCAGATACGCAGTATTTT
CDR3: CAISGQEWGGADTQYF

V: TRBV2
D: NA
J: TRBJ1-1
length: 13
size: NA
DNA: TGTGCCAGCACCCGGAACAGGAACACTGAAGCTTTCTTT
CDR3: CASTRNRNTEAFF

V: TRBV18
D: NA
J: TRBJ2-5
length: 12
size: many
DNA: TGTGCCAGCTCACCAGTAGAAGAGACCCAGTACTTC
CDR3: CASSPVEETQYF

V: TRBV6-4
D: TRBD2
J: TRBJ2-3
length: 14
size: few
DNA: TGTGCCAGCGGTCCGGGAGGCAGCACAGATACGCAGTATTTT
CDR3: CASGPGGSTDTQYF

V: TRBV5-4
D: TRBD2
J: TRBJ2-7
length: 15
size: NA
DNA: TGTGCCAGCAGCCCCCTTAGCGGGCGGCGGGGGGAGCAGTACTTC
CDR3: CASSPLSGRRGEQYF

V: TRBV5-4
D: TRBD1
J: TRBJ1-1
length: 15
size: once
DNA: TGTGCCAGCAGCATTTCCTTGACAGGGGGCACTGAAGCTTTCTTT
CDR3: CASSISLTGGTEAFF

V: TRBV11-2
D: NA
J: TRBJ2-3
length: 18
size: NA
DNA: TGTGCCAGCAGCTTAGACCGTCTAGCAGCTATTAGCACAGATACGCAGTATTTT
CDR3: CASSLDRLAAISTDTQYF

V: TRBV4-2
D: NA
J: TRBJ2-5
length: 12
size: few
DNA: TGTGCCAGCAGCCCCAGGGATGGGACCCAGTACTTC
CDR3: CASSPRDGTQYF

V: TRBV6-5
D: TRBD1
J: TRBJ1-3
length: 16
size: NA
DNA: TGTGCCAGCAGTTATCGCCCGACAGGGACTGGAAACACCATATATTTT
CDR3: CASSYRPTGTGNTIYF

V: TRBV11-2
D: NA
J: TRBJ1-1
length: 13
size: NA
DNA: TGTGCCAGCAGCTTAGTGTTGGTAGAAGAAGCTTTCTTT
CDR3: CASSLVLVEEAFF

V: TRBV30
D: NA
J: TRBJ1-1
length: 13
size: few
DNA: TGTGCCTGGAGCACTAACGGGAACACTGAAGCTTTCTTT
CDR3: CAWSTNGNTEAFF

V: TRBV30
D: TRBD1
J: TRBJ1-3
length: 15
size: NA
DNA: TGTGCCTGGAGTTCTCCGACAGGGGGTGGAAACACCATATATTTT
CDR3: CAWSSPTGGGNTIYF

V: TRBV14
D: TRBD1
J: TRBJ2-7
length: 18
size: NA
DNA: TGTGCCAGCAGCCAAGGTTTCAGGGGGCCGAGTCCCCCTTACGAGCAGTACTTC
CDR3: CASSQGFRGPSPPYEQYF

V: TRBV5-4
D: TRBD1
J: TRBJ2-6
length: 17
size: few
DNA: TGTGCCAGCAGGCCCGGACAGGGGGCAGATGGGGCCAACGTCCTGACTTTC
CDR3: CASRPGQGADGANVLTF

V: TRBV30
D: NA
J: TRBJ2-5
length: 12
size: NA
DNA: TGTGCCTGGGCAGGTGTCCAAGAGACCCAGTACTTC
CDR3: CAWAGVQETQYF

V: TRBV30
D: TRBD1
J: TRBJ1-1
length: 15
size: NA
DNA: TGTGCCTGGAGTGTAAAAGGGGGCTCGAACACTGAAGCTTTCTTT
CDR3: CAWSVKGGSNTEAFF

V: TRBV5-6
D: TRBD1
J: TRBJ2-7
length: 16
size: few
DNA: TGTGCCAGCAGCTTTCTATCTGGACAGGTATCCTACGAGCAGTACTTC
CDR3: CASSFLSGQVSYEQYF

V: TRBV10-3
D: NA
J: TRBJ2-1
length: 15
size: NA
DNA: TGTGCCAGCGTGGCCGGTGGCGGGGTTTACAATGAGCAGTTCTTC
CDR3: CASVAGGGVYNEQFF

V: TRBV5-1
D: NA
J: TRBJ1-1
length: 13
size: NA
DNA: TGCGCCAGCAGCTTGGACAGGAACACTGAAGCTTTCTTT
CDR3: CASSLDRNTEAFF

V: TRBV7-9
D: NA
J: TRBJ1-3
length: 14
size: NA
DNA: TGTGCCAGCAGCTTAGAGAGGGCTGGAAACACCATATATTTT
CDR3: CASSLERAGNTIYF

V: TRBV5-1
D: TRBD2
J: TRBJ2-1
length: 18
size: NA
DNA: TGCGCCAGCGCCGGGACTAGCGGGGCCACTCGCCTATACAATGAGCAGTTCTTC
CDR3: CASAGTSGATRLYNEQFF

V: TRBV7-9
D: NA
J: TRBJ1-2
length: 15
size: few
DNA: TGTGCCAGCAGCTTACCTCCACAGGGAAACTATGGCTACACCTTC
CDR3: CASSLPPQGNYGYTF

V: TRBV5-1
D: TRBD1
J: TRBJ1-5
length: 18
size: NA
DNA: TGCGCCAGCAGCTTGTACCCGGGACAGGGGAGGGGAAATCAGCCCCAGCATTTT
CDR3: CASSLYPGQGRGNQPQHF

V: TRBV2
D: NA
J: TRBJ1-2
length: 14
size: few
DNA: TGTGCCAGCAGTGAGGATACAGGGCTCTATGGCTACACCTTC
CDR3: CASSEDTGLYGYTF

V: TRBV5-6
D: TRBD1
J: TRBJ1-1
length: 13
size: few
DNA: TGTGCCAGCAGCTTGGCCGGGACAGGGGAGTCTTTCTTT
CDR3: CASSLAGTGESFF

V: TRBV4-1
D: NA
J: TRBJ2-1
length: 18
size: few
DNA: TGCGCCAGCAGCCAAGATGGTAGGGGGGGGCTGGGTCACAATGAGCAGTTCTTC
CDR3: CASSQDGRGGLGHNEQFF

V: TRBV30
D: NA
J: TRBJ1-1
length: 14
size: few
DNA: TGTGCCTGGAGTACCGGGGAGGGCGAGAGTGAAGCTTTCTTT
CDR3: CAWSTGEGESEAFF

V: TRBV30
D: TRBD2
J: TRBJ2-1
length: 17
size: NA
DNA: TGTGCCTGGAGTTCCGGAACTAGCGGGAGGATCTACAATGAGCAGTTCTTC
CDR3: CAWSSGTSGRIYNEQFF

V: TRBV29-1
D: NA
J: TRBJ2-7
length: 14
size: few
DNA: TGCAGCGTTGACACGGGCAGGGCTAACTACGAGCAGTACTTC
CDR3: CSVDTGRANYEQYF

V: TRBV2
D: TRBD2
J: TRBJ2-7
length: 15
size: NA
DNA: TGTGTCACGGGGGTAGCGGGAGCGAGGTCCTACGAGCAGTACTTC
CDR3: CVTGVAGARSYEQYF

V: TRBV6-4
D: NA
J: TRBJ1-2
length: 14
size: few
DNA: TGTGCCAGCAGTGTTGAGAGCACTAACTATGGCTACACCTTC
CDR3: CASSVESTNYGYTF

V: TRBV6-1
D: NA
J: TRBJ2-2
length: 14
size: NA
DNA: TGTGCCAGCAGTGGCCTAGCAGTCGCCGGGGAGCTGTTTTTT
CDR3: CASSGLAVAGELFF